This T cell receptor (beta chain) originates from a study of blood T cell repertoires in COVID-19. The wider study: The origin of the acute and convalescent COVID-19 samples was the United States, Italy and Spain. Sources were T cells, B-cell-depleted T cells, or PBMCs; the material itself was cDNA or gDNA.

Germline V lookup: CDR1 LGHNT, CDR2 FRNRAP. V lost 1 base to trimming and J lost 4 bases; unmatched junction nucleotides: 4. The CDR3 has 15 amino acids. The study recruited people aged roughly 18 to 95 years across around 24 US areas. Participants were placed into cohorts based on the clinical history they reported. Sequencing used immunoSEQ multiplex PCR; TCRdb keeps in-frame clones, though not all of them. The sample comprises under 250,000 clones, 70% to 90% of which are singletons, and about 8.2% rests with the top ten. The chain carries TRBV12-5 and TRBJ1-5, with 7 bases fitting TRBD1. The clonotype comes from a woman aged 45-60 years with acute COVID-19. The sequenced sample consisted of PBMCs or T cells enriched from blood (not recorded which). CDR3 sequence reads: CASGLAFRGNQPQHF. CDR3 in DNA: TGTGCTAGTGGTTTGGCCTTCAGGGGGAATCAGCCCCAGCATTTT.